This T cell receptor beta chain comes out of a study of Tregs in tolerant kidney transplant recipients. Clones were read by immunoSEQ multiplex PCR, and TCRdb kept only the in-frame ones, dropping some. The data hold around 30,000 clones, with over 75% observed a single time. The germline V gene has CDR1 ENHRY and CDR2 SYGVKD. The CDR3 totals 13 residues. The ends were cut back, 10 bases at V and 2 bases at J, with 15 bases in the middle. In the case of this clone: The antigen remains undetermined.

The clonotype was recovered from a human donor in good health. The V gene is TRBV10-3, the J gene TRBJ2-7, with D perhaps given as TRBD1 or TRBD2 (6 bases each). The sequenced sample consisted of Tregs from blood cultured with allogeneic cells. The CDR3 DNA sequence: TGTGCCACCATGGGGGGCGGCACCTACGAGCAGTACTTC. It is translated as CATMGGGTYEQYF.